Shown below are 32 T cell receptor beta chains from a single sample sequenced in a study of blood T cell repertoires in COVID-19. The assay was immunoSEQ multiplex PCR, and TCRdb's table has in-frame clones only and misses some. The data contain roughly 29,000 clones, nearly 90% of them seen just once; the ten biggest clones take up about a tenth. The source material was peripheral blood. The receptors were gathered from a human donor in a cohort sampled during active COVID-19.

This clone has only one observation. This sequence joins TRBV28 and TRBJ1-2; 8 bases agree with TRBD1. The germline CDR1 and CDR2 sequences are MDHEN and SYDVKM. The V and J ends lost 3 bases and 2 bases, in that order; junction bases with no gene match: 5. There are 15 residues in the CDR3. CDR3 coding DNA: TGTGCCAGCAGTTTTCAGGGGGCACGAAACTATGGCTACACCTTC. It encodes CASSFQGARNYGYTF.

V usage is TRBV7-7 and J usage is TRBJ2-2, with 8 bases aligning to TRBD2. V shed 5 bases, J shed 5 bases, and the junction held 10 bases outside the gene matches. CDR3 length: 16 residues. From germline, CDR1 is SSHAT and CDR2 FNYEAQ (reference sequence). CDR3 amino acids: CASSRGFSGMTGELFF. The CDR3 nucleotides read TGTGCCAGCAGCCGAGGGTTTAGCGGGATGACCGGGGAGCTGTTTTTT.

DNA for the CDR3: TGTGCCAGCAGCTTAGGCGGGCTCTCCTACGAGCAGTACTTC. This codes for CASSLGGLSYEQYF. The chain is built from TRBV11-3 and TRBJ2-7, with a weak D call TRBD2 (5 bases). The CDR3 runs 14 residues. V shed 1 base and J shed 0 bases, with 7 bases lying between them. CDR1 SGHNT and CDR2 YENEEA come from the germline V gene.

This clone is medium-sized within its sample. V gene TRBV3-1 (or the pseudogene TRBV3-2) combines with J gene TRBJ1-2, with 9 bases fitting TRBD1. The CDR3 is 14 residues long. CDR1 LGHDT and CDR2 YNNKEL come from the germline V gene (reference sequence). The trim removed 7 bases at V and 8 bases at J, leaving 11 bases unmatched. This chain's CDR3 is CASNTGGALKGYTF. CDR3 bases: TGTGCCAGCAACACAGGGGGCGCATTGAAGGGCTACACCTTC.

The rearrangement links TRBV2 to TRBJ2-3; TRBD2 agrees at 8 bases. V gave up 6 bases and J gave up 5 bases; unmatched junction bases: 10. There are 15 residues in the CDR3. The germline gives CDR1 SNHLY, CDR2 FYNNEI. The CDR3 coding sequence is TGTGCCAGCAGAGCTCGGACTAGCAGCCGAGATACGCAGTATTTT. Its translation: CASRARTSSRDTQYF.

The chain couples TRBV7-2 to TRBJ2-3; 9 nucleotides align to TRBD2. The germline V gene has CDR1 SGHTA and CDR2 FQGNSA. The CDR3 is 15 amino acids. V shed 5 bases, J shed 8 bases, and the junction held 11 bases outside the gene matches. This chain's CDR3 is CASSAPGLATITQYF. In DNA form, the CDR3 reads TGTGCCAGCAGCGCACCGGGACTAGCTACTATTACGCAGTATTTT.

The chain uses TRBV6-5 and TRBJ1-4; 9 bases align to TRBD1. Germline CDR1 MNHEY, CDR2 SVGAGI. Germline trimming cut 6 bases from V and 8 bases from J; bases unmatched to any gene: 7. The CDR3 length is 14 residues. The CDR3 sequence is CASRTGQGGEKLFF. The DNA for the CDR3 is TGTGCCAGCAGGACGGGACAGGGCGGGGAAAAACTGTTTTTT.

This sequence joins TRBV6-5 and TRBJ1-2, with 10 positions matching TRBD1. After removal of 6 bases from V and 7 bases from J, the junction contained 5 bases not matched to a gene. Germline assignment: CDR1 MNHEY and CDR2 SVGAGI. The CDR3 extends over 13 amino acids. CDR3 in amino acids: CASRGDRGSGYTF. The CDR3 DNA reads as TGTGCCAGCAGGGGGGACAGGGGCTCTGGCTACACCTTC.

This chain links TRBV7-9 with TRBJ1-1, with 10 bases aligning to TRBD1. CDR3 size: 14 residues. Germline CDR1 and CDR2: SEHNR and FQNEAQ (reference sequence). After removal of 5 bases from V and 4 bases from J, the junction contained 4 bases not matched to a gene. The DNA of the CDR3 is TGTGCCAGCAGCCTTAGGACAGGGGGCACTGAAGCTTTCTTT. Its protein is CASSLRTGGTEAFF. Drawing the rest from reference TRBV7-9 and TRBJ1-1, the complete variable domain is DTGVSQNPRHKITKRGQNVTFRCDPISEHNRLYWYRQTLGQGPEFLTYFQNEAQLEKSRLLSDRFSAERPKGSFSTLEIQRTEQGDSAMYLCASSLRTGGTEAFFGQGTRLTVV.

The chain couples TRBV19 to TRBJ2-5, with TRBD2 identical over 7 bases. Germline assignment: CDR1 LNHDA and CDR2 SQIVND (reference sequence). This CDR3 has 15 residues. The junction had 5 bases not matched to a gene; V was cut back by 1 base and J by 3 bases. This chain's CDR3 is CASSIGSGFKETQYF. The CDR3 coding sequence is TGTGCCAGTAGTATAGGTAGCGGGTTTAAAGAGACCCAGTACTTC.

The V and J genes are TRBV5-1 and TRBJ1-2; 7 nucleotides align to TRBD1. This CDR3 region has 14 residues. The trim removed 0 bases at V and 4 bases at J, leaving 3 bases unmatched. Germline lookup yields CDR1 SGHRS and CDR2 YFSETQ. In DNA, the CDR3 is TGCGCCAGCAGCTTGGGGGACAGACTCTATGGCTACACCTTC. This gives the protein CASSLGDRLYGYTF.

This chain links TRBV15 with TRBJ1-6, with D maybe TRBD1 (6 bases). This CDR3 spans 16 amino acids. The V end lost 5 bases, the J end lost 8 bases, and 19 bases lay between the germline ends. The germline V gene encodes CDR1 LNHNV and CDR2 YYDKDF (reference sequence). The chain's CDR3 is CATSPGGPPGDSPLHF. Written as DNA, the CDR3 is TGTGCCACCAGCCCCGGGGGGCCACCAGGGGATTCACCCCTCCACTTT.

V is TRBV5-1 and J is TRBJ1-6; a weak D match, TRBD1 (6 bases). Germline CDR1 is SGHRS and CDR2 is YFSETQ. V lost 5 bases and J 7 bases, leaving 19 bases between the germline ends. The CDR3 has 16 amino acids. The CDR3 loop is CASRGLLGALNSPLHF. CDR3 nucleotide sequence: TGCGCCAGCAGGGGGTTGTTGGGGGCGTTGAATTCACCCCTCCACTTT.

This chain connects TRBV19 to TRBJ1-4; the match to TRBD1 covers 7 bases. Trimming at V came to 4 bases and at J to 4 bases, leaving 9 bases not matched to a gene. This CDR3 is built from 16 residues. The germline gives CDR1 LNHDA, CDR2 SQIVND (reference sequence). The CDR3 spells CASSKGATDFNEKLFF. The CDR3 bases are TGTGCCAGTAGTAAGGGGGCGACGGATTTTAATGAAAAACTGTTTTTT. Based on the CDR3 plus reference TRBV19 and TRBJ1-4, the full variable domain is DGGITQSPKYLFRKEGQNVTLSCEQNLNHDAMYWYRQDPGQGLRLIYYSQIVNDFQKGDIAEGYSVSREKKESFPLTVTSAQKNPTAFYLCASSKGATDFNEKLFFGSGTQLSVL.

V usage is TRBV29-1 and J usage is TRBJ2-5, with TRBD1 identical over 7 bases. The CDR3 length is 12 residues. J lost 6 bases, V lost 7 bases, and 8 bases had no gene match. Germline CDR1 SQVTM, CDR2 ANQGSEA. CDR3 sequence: CSAQGDSQTQYF. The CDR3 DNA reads TGCAGCGCCCAGGGGGATTCGCAGACCCAGTACTTC.

Written as DNA, the CDR3 is TGTGCCAGCGGTCTCCAGGTTTACGAGCAGTACTTC. Translating it yields CASGLQVYEQYF. This rearrangement joins TRBV2 to TRBJ2-7; D is unresolved. Germline CDR1 SNHLY, CDR2 FYNNEI. V was clipped by 8 bases and J by 4 bases, with 12 bases between them. The CDR3 extends over 12 amino acids.

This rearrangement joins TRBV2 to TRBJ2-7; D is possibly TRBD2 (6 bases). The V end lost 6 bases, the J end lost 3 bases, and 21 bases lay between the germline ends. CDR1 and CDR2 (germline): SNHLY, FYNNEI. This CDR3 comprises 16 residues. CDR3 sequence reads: CASSAPGDRNDYEQYF. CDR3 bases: TGTGCCAGCAGCGCGCCGGGGGACCGGAATGACTACGAGCAGTACTTC.

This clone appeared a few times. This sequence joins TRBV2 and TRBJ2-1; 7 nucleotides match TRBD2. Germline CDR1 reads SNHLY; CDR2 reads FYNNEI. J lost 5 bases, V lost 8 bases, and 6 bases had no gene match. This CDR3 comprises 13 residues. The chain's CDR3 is CASGGVPNNEQFF. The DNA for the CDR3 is TGTGCCAGCGGGGGGGTCCCAAACAATGAGCAGTTCTTC.

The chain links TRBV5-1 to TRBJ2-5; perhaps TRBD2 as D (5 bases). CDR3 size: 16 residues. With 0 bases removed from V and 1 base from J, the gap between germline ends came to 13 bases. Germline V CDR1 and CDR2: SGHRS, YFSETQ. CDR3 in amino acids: CASSLVASLAQETQYF. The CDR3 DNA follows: TGCGCCAGCAGCTTGGTAGCGTCTCTAGCCCAAGAGACCCAGTACTTC.

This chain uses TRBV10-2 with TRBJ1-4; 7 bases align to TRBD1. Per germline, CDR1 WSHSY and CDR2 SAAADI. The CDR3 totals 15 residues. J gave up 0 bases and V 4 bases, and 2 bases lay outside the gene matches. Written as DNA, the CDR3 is TGCGCCAGCAGTGGACAGGGAACAACTAATGAAAAACTGTTTTTT. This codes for CASSGQGTTNEKLFF.

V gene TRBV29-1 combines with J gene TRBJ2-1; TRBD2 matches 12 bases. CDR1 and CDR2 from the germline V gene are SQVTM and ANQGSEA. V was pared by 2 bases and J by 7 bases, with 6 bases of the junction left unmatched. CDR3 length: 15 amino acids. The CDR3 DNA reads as TGCAGCGTTGAATCCGGGACTAGCGGGCCTAATGAGCAGTTCTTC. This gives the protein CSVESGTSGPNEQFF.

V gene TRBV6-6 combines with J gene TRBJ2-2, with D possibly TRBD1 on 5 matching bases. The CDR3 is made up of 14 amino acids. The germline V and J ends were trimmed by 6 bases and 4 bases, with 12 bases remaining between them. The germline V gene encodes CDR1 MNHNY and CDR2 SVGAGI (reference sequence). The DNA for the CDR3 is TGTGCCAGCAGCAACGACAGAAGCACCGGGGAGCTGTTTTTT. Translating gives CASSNDRSTGELFF.

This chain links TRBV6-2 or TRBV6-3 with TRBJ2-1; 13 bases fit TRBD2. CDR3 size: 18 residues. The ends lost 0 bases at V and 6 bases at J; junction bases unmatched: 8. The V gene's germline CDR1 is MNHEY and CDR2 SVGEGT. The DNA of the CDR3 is TGTGCCAGCAGTTACTCGCTAACTAGCGGGAGGGTGGCCAATGAGCAGTTCTTC. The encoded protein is CASSYSLTSGRVANEQFF.

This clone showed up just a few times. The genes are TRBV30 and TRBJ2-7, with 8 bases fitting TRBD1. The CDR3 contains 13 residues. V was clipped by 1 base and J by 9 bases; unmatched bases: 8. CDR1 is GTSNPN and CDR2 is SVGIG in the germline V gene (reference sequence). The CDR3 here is CAWSEGQGTMQYF. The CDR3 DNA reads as TGTGCCTGGAGTGAAGGACAGGGTACGATGCAGTACTTC.

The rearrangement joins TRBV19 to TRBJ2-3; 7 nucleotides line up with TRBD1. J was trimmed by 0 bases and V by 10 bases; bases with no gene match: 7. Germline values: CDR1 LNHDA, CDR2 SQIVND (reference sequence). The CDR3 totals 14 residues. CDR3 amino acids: CATRQGTSTDTQYF. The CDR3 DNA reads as TGTGCCACTAGACAGGGTACTAGCACAGATACGCAGTATTTT.

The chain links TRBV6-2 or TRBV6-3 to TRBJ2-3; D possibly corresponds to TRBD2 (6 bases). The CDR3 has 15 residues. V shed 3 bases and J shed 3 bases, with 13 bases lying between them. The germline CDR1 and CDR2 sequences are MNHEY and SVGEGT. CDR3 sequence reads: CASSYLMGGTDTQYF. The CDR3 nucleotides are TGTGCCAGCAGTTATCTTATGGGGGGAACAGATACGCAGTATTTT.

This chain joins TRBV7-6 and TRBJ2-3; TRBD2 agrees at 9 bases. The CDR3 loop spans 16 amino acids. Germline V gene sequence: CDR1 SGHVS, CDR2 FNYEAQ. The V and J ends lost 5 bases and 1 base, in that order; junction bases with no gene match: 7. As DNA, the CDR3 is TGTGCCAGCAGCCCCGCCCAGCGGGGGGGCACAGATACGCAGTATTTT. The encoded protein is CASSPAQRGGTDTQYF.

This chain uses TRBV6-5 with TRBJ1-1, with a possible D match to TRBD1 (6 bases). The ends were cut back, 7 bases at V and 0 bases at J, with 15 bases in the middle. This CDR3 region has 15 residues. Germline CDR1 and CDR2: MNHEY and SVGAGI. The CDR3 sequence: CASTKGGGMNTEAFF. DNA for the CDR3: TGTGCCAGCACCAAAGGGGGAGGGATGAACACTGAAGCTTTCTTT.

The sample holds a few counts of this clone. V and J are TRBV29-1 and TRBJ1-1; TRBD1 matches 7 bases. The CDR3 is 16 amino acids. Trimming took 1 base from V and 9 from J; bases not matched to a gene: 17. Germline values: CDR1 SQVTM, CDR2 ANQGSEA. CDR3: CSVEGTGLSKSAQAFF. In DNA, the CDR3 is TGCAGCGTTGAAGGGACAGGTCTTTCCAAGTCGGCCCAAGCTTTCTTT.

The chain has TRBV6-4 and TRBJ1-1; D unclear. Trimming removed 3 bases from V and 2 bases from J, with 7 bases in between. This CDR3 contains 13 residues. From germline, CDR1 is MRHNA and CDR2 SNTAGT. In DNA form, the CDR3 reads TGTGCCAGCAGTGATACCGGTAACACTGAAGCTTTCTTT. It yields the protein CASSDTGNTEAFF.

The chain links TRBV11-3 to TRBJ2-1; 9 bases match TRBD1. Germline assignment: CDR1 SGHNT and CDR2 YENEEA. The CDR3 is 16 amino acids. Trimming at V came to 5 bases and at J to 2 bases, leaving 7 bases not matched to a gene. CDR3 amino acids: CASSLTGTGTYNEQFF. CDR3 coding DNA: TGTGCCAGCAGCCTAACCGGGACAGGGACCTACAATGAGCAGTTCTTC.

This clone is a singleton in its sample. DNA of the CDR3: TGTGCCTGGGGGGCTAATTCACCCCTCCACTTT. Its translation is CAWGANSPLHF. The V and J genes are TRBV30 and TRBJ1-6, with D perhaps TRBD1 (5 bases). Looked up from germline, CDR1 is GTSNPN and CDR2 is SVGIG (reference sequence). This CDR3 has 11 amino acids. V lost 5 bases and J 6 bases, leaving 5 bases between the germline ends.